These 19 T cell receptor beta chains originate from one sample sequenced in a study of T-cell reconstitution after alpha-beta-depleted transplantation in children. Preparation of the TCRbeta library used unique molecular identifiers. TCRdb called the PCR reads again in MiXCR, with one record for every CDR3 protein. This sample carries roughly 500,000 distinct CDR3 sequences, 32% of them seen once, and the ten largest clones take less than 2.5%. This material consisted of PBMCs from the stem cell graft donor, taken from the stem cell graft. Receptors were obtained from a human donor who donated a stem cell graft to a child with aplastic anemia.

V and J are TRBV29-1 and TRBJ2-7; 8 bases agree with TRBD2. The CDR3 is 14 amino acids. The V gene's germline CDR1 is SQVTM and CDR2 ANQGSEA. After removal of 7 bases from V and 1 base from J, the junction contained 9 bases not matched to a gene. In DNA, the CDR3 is TGCAGCGCCCTGGCCCTAGCGGGTTCCTACGAGCAGTACTTC. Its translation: CSALALAGSYEQYF.

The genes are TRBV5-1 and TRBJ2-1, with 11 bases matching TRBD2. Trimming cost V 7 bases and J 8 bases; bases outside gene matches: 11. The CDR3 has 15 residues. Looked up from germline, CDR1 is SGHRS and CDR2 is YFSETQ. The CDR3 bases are TGCGCCAGCGGCCTGGCTAGCGGGAGGCAACATGAGCAGTTCTTC. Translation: CASGLASGRQHEQFF.

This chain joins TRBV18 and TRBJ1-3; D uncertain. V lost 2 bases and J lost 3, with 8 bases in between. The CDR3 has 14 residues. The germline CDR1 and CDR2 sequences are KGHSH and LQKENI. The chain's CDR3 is CASSPYGSGNTIYF. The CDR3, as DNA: TGTGCCAGCTCACCATACGGGAGTGGAAACACCATATATTTT.

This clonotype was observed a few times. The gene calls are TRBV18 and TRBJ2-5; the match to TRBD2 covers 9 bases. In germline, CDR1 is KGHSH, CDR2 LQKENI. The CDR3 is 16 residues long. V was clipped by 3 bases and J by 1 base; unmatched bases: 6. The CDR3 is CASSPPRLAAQETQYF. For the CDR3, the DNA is TGTGCCAGCTCACCGCCACGACTAGCGGCCCAAGAGACCCAGTACTTC.

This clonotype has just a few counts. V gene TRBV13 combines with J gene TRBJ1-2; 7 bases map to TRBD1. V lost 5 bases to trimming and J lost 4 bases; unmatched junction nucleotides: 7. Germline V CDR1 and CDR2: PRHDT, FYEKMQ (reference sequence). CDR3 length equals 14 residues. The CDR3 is CASSVTGTVYGYTF. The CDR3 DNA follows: TGTGCCAGCAGCGTTACCGGGACAGTCTATGGCTACACCTTC.

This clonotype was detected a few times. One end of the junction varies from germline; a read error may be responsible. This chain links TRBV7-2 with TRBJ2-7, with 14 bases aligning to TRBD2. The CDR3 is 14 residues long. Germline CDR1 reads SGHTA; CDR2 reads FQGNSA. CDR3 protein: CASSPSGTSGSVSF. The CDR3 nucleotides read TGTGCCAGCAGCCCCTCGGGGACTAGCGGGAGTGTCTCATTC.

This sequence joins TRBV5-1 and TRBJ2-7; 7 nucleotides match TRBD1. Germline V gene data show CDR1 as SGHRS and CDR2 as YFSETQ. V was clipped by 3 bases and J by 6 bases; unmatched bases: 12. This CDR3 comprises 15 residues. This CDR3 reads CASSWSTGDLSEQYF. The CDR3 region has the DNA TGCGCCAGCAGCTGGAGTACAGGGGATCTCTCCGAGCAGTACTTC.

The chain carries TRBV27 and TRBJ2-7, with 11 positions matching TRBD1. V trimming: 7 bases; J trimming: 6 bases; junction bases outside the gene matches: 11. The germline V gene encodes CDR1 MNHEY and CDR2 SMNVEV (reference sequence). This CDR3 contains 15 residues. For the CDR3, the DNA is TGTGCCAGCACTCGGTTAACCGGGACAGGGGGCGAGCAGTACGTC. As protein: CASTRLTGTGGEQYV.

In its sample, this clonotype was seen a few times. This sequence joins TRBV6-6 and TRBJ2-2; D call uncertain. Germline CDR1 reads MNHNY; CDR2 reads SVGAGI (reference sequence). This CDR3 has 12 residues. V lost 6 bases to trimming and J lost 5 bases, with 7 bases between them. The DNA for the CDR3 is TGTGCCAGCAGCCCCCGGACCGGGGAGCTGTTTTTT. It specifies CASSPRTGELFF.

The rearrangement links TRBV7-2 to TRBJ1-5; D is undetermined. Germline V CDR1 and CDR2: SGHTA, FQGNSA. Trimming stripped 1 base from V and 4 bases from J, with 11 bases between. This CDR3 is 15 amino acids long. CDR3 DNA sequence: TGTGCCAGCAGCTTAGGCAGGAGTGGTAATCAGCCCCAGCATTTT. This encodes CASSLGRSGNQPQHF.

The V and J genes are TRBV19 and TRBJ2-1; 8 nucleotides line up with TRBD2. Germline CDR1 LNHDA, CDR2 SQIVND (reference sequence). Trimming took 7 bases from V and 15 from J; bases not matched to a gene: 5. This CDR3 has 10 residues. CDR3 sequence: CASNGGVWFF. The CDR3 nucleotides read TGTGCCAGTAACGGGGGGGTTTGGTTCTTC. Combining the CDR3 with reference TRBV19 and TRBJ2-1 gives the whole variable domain DGGITQSPKYLFRKEGQNVTLSCEQNLNHDAMYWYRQDPGQGLRLIYYSQIVNDFQKGDIAEGYSVSREKKESFPLTVTSAQKNPTAFYLCASNGGVWFFGPGTRLTVL.

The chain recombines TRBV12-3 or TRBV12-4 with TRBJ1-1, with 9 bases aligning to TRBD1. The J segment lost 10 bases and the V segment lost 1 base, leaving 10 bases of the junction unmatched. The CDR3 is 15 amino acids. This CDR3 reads CASSLGGQGSRGAFF. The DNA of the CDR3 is TGTGCCAGCAGTTTAGGGGGACAGGGTTCACGAGGAGCTTTCTTT.

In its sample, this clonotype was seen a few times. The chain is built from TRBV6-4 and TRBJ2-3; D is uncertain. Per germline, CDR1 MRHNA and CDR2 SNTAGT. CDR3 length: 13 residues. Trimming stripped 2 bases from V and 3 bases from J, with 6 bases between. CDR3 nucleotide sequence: TGTGCCAGCAGTGACGGGCCAACAGATACGCAGTATTTT. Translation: CASSDGPTDTQYF.

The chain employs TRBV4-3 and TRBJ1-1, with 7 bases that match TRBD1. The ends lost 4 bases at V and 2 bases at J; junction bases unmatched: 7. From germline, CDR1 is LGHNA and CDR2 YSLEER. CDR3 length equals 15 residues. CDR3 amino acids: CASSRDRQGNTEAFF. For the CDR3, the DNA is TGCGCCAGCAGCCGCGATCGACAGGGCAACACTGAAGCTTTCTTT.

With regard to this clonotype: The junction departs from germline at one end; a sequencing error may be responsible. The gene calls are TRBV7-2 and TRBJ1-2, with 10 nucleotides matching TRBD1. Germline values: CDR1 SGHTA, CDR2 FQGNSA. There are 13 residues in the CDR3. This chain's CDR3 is CASSYGQGDGYAF. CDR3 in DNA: TGTGCCAGCAGCTATGGACAGGGGGATGGCTACGCCTTC.

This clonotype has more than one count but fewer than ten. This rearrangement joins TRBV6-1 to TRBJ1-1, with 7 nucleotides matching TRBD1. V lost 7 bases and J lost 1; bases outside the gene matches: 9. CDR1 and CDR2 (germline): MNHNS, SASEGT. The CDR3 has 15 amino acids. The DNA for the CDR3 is TGTGCCAGCACCTTACAGGGGACTCCGAACACTGAAGCTTTCTTT. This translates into CASTLQGTPNTEAFF.

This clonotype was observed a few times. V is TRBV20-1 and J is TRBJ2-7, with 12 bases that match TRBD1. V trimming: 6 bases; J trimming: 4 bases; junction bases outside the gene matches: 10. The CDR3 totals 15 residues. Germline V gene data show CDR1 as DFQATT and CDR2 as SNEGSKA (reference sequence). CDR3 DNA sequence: TGCAGTGCCATAGACGGGGACAGGGGGCGATACGAGCAGTACTTC. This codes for CSAIDGDRGRYEQYF.

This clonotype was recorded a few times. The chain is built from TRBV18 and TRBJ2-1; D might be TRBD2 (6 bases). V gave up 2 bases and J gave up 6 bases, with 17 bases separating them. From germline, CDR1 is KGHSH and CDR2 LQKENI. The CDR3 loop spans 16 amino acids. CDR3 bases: TGTGCCAGCTCACCAATCGGAGGACTAAATTCCAATGAGCAGTTCTTC. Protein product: CASSPIGGLNSNEQFF.

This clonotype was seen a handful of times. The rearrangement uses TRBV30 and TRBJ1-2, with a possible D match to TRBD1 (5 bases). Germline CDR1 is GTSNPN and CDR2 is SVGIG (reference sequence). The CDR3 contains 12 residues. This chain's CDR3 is CANTARGHGYTF. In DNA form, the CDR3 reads TGTGCTAATACCGCGAGGGGCCATGGCTACACCTTC.